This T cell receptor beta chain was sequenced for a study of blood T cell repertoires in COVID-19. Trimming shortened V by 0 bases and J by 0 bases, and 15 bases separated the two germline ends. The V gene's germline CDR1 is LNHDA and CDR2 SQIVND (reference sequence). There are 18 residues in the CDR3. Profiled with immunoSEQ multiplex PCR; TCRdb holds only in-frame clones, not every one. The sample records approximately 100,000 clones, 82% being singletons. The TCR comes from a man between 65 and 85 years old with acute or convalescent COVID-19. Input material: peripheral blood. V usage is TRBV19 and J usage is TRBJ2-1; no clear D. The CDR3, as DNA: TGTGCCAGTAGTATAGATACCCCCATGGCCGTCTCCTACAATGAGCAGTTCTTC. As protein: CASSIDTPMAVSYNEQFF.